This TCR beta chain was documented in a study of shared clonotypes between healthy human individuals. Overall study findings and caveats: Clonotypes that were shared across four donors made up about 4.5% of naive CD4 clonotypes.

CD8 cells classed as naive were CD45RO-negative and positively selected for CCR7, excluding terminally differentiated effector memory CD45RA+ cells. Assay: immunoSEQ multiplex PCR; the TCRdb copy retains only in-frame clones and omits some. The profile covers 600,000 or so clones, with 95% to 98% appearing a single time and 0.3% taken by the ten largest. With regard to this clone: Antigen unknown.

This sequence was found in a man younger than 40 in good health. The sample taken for sequencing was naive CD8+ T cells sorted from blood.

The CDR3 nucleotides read TGTGCCAGCAGTTTACGCAGGGTAACCGGGGAGCTGTTTTTT. Amino acid sequence: CASSLRRVTGELFF. J is TRBJ2-2 and V is TRBV28, with D possibly being TRBD1 (5 bases). The V end was cut by 2 bases, the J end by 5 bases, with 9 bases between. The germline V gene has CDR1 MDHEN and CDR2 SYDVKM. There are 14 residues in the CDR3.